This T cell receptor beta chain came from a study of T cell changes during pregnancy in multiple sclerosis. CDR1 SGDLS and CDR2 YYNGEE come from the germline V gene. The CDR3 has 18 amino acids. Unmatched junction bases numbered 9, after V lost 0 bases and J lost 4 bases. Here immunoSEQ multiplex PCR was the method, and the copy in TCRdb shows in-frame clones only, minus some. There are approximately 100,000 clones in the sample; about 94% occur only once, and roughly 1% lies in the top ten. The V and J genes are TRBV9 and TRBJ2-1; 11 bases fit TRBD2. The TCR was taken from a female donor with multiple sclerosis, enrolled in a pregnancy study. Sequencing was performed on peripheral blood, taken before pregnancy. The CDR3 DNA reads TGTGCCAGCAGCGTAGCTCTTGACGGGACTAGCGGATACAATGAGCAGTTCTTC. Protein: CASSVALDGTSGYNEQFF.